This TCR beta chain was found in a study of blood T cell repertoires in COVID-19. Study at large: Both acute and convalescent COVID-19 samples were obtained from the United States, Italy and Spain. T cells, B-cell-depleted T cells, or PBMCs supplied cDNA or gDNA.

The CDR3 is 16 residues long. The germline V and J ends were trimmed by 7 bases and 4 bases, with 21 bases remaining between them. From germline, CDR1 is SGHVS and CDR2 FNYEAQ. As handled by the study authors: Reference gene primer amplification in the assay estimated nucleated cell counts. This table comes from immunoSEQ multiplex PCR, and its TCRdb copy is limited to in-frame clones, with some not included. The V and J calls and clone size are taken from that table; D and trimming were inferred from the DNA. The sample includes 250,000 to 350,000 clones, around 87% of them seen just once. The chain combines TRBV7-6 with TRBJ2-3; tentatively, D is TRBD2 (6 bases). Sequencing was carried out using peripheral blood. The origin of this receptor is a woman in her 50s who had recovered from COVID-19. The CDR3 DNA reads TGTGCCAGCACCCCAGCCGAGGGAGGAGGCGCAGATACGCAGTATTTT. Its protein product is CASTPAEGGGADTQYF.